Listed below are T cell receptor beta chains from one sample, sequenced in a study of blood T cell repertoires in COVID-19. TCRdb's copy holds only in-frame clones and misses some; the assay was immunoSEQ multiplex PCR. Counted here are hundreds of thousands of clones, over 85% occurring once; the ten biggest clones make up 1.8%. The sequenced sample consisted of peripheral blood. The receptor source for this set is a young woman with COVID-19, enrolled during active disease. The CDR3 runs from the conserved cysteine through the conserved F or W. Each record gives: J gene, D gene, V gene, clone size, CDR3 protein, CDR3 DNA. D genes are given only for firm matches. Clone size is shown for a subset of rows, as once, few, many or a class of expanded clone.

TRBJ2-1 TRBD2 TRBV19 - CASTRGLAYNEQFF TGTGCCAGTACTAGGGGACTAGCCTACAATGAGCAGTTCTTC
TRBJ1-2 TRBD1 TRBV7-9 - CASSPTGVGYTF TGTGCCAGCAGCCCGACAGGGGTGGGCTACACCTTC
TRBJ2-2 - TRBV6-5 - CASSSPDSYTGELFF TGTGCCAGCAGTTCTCCGGACAGTTACACCGGGGAGCTGTTTTTT
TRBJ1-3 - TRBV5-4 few CASSLGQGPNTIYF TGTGCCAGCAGCTTGGGGCAGGGTCCGAACACCATATATTTT
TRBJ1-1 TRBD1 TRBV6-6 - CASILTGGTEAFF TGTGCCAGCATCCTGACAGGGGGCACTGAAGCTTTCTTT
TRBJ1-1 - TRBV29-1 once CSVVMGLNTEAFF TGCAGCGTTGTGATGGGGCTGAACACTGAAGCTTTCTTT
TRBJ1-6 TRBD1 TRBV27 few CASSPQGESSPLHF TGTGCCAGCAGCCCACAGGGGGAGTCTTCACCCCTCCACTTT
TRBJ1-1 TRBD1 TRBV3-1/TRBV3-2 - CASSQFRGRAFF TGTGCCAGCAGCCAATTTAGGGGGCGAGCTTTCTTT
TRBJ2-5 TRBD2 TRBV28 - CASSLGLAGETQYF TGTGCCAGCAGTTTAGGCCTAGCGGGGGAGACCCAGTACTTC
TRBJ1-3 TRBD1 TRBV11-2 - CASSQYHPGQGGNTIYF TGTGCCAGCAGCCAATATCACCCGGGACAGGGAGGGAACACCATATATTTT
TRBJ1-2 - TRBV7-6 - CASRFGNYGYTF TGTGCCAGCAGATTCGGGAACTATGGCTACACCTTC
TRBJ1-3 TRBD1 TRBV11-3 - CASSPGTGRGNTIYF TGTGCCAGCAGCCCCGGGACAGGGCGAGGAAACACCATATATTTT
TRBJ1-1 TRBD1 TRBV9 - CASSVGTGPGNTEAFF TGTGCCAGCAGCGTGGGGACAGGGCCCGGGAACACTGAAGCTTTCTTT
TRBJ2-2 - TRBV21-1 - CASSKETGSGELFF TGTGCCAGCAGCAAAGAGACCGGGTCCGGGGAGCTGTTTTTT
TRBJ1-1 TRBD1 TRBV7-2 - CASSLTGGGSTEAFF TGTGCCAGCAGCTTAACAGGGGGCGGAAGCACTGAAGCTTTCTTT
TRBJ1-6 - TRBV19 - CASSIFNSPLHF TGTGCCAGTAGTATCTTTAATTCACCCCTCCACTTT
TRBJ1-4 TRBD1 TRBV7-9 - CASSIYRGRLDEKLFF TGTGCCAGCAGCATCTACAGGGGGCGACTTGATGAAAAACTGTTTTTT
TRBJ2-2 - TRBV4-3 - CASSQQTVNTGELFF TGCGCCAGCAGCCAACAGACAGTGAACACCGGGGAGCTGTTTTTT
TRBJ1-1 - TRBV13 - CASSLVSGKGNTEAFF TGTGCCAGCAGCTTAGTCTCGGGGAAAGGGAACACTGAAGCTTTCTTT
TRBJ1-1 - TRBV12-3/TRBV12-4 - CASSLDRVGAFF TGTGCCAGCAGTTTAGACAGAGTAGGAGCTTTCTTT
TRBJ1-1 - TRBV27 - CASTDRGTEAFF TGTGCCAGCACCGATCGGGGCACTGAAGCTTTCTTT
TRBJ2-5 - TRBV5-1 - CASSSANNREETQYF TGCGCCAGCAGCTCCGCGAACAACAGGGAAGAGACCCAGTACTTC
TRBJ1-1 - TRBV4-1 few CASSHGQNTEAFF TGCGCCAGCAGCCACGGACAGAACACTGAAGCTTTCTTT
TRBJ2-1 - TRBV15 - CATSRAPYNEQFF TGTGCCACCAGCAGGGCCCCCTACAATGAGCAGTTCTTC
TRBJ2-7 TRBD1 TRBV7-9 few CASSVSGGEQYF TGTGCCAGCAGCGTATCAGGGGGCGAGCAGTACTTC
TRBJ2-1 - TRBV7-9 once CASSPPGTQSSYNEQFF TGTGCCAGCAGCCCGCCCGGGACTCAGAGCTCCTACAATGAGCAGTTCTTC
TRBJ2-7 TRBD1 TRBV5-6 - CASSFGTAYEQYF TGTGCCAGCAGCTTTGGGACAGCCTACGAGCAGTACTTC
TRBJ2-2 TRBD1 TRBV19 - CASSPRDRGSGELFF TGTGCCAGTAGTCCCCGGGACAGGGGCTCAGGGGAGCTGTTTTTT
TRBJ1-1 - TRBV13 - CASSARRGRLNTEAFF TGTGCCAGCAGTGCCAGGCGGGGGAGGTTGAACACTGAAGCTTTCTTT
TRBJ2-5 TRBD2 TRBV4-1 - CASSQEGTSGQETQYF TGCGCCAGCAGCCAAGAGGGTACTAGCGGACAAGAGACCCAGTACTTC
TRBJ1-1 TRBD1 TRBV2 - CASSPQGQGVEAFF TGTGCCAGCAGTCCCCAGGGACAGGGGGTTGAAGCTTTCTTT
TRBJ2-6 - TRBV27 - CASGRPGLSGANVLTF TGTGCCAGCGGGCGTCCAGGGCTCTCTGGGGCCAACGTCCTGACTTTC
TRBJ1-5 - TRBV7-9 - CASSLTGYQPQHF TGTGCCAGCAGCTTAACAGGGTATCAGCCCCAGCATTTT
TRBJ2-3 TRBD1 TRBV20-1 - CSASLRTGRGTQYF TGCAGTGCTAGTCTCCGGACAGGGCGCGGTACGCAGTATTTT